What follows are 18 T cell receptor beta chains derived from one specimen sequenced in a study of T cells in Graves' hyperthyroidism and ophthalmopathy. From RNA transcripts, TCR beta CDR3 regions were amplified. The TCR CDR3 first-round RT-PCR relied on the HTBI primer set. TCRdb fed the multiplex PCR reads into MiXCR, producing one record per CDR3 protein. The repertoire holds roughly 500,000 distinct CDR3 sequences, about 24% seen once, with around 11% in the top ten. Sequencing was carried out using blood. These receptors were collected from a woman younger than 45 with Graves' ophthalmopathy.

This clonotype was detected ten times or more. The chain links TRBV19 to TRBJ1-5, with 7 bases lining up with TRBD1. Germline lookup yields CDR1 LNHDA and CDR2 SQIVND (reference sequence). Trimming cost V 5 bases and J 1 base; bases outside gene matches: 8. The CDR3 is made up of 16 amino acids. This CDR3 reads CASSLTGETSNQPQHF. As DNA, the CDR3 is TGTGCCAGTAGTCTAACAGGGGAAACGAGCAATCAGCCCCAGCATTTT.

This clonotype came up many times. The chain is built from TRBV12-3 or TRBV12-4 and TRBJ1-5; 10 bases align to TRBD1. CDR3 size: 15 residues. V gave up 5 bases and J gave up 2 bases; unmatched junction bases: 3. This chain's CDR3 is CASSPTGGGNQPQHF. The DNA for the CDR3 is TGTGCCAGCAGTCCGACAGGGGGCGGCAATCAGCCCCAGCATTTT.

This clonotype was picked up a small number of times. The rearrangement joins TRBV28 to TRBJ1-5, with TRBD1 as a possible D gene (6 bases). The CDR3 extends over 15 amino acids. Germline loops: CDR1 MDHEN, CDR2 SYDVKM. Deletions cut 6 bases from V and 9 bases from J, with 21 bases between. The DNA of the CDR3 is TGTGCCAGCAGACGTCCGACAGGTGGCCGTGGGCCCCAGCATTTT. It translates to CASRRPTGGRGPQHF.

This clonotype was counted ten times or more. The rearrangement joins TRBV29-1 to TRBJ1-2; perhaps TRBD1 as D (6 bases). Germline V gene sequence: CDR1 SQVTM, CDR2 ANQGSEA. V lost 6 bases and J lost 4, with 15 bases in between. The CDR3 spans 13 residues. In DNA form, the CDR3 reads TGCAGCGTCCCGGGGGCGGTCCGCTATGGCTACACCTTC. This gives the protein CSVPGAVRYGYTF.

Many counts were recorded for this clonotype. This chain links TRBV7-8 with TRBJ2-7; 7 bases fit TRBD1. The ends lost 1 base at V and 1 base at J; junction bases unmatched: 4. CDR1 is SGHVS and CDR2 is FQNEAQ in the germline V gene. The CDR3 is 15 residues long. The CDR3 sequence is CASSLDMDRSYEQYF. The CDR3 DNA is TGTGCCAGCAGCTTAGATATGGACAGGTCCTACGAGCAGTACTTC. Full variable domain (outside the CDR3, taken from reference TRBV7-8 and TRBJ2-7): GAGVSQSPRYKVAKRGQDVALRCDPISGHVSLFWYQQALGQGPEFLTYFQNEAQLDKSGLPSDRFFAERPEGSVSTLKIQRTQQEDSAVYLCASSLDMDRSYEQYFGPGTRLTVT.

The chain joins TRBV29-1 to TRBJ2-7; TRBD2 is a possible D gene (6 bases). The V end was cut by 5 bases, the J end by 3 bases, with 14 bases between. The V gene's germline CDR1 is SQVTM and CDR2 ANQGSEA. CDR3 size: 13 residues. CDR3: CSVRPAGNYEQYF. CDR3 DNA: TGCAGCGTTAGGCCGGCGGGAAACTACGAGCAGTACTTC.

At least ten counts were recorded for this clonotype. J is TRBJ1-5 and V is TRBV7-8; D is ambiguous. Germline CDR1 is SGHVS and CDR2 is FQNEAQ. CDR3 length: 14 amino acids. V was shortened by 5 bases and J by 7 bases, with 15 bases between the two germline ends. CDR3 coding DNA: TGTGCCAGCAGCATTGATCGGTTTGGCCAGCCCCAGCATTTT. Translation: CASSIDRFGQPQHF.

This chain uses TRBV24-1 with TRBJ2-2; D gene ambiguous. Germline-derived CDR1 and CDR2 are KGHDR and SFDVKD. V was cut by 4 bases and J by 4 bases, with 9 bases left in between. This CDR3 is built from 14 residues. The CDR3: CATSEDIGTGELFF. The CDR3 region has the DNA TGTGCCACCAGTGAAGACATCGGCACCGGGGAGCTGTTTTTT.

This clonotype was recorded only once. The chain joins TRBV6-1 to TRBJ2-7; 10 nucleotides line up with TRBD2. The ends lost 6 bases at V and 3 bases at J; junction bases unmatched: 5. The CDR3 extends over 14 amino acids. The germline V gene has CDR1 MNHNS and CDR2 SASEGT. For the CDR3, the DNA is TGTGCCAGCAGGGCAAGCGGGAGGGTCTACGAGCAGTACTTC. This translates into CASRASGRVYEQYF.

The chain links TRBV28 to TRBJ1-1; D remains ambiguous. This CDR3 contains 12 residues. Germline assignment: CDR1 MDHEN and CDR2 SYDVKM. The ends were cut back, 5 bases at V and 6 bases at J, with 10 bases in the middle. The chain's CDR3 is CASSPGISEAFF. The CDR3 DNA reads TGTGCCAGCAGTCCCGGGATTTCTGAAGCTTTCTTT.

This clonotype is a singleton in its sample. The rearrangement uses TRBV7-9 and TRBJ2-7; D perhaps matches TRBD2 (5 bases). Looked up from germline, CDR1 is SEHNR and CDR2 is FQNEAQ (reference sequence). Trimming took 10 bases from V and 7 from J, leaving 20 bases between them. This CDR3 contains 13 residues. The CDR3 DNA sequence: TGTGCCACCTCGGTGGGTCTAACGGGGGAGCAGTACTTC. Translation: CATSVGLTGEQYF.

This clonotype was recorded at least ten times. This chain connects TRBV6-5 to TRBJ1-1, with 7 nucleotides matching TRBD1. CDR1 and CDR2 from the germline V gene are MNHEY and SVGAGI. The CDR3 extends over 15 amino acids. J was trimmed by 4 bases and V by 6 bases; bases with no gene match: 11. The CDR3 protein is CASSPPRQGGTEAFF. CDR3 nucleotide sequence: TGTGCCAGCAGCCCCCCCCGACAGGGAGGCACTGAAGCTTTCTTT.

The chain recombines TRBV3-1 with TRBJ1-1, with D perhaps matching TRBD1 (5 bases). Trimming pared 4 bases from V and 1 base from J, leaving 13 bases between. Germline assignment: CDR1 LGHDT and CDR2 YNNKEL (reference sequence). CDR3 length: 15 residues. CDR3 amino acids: CASSPSWGGNTEAFF. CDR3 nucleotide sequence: TGTGCCAGCAGCCCCTCGTGGGGGGGGAACACTGAAGCTTTCTTT.

The CDR3 region is CASSDRNGSDQPQHF. Written as DNA, the CDR3 is TGTGCCAGCTCCGACAGGAACGGCTCGGATCAGCCCCAGCATTTT. The gene calls are TRBV6-1 and TRBJ1-5; D perhaps matches TRBD1 (6 bases). In germline, CDR1 is MNHNS, CDR2 SASEGT. This CDR3 has 15 residues. V was cut by 8 bases and J by 5 bases, with 19 bases left in between.

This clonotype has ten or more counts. This CDR3 reads CASGVNRGYEQYF. DNA for the CDR3: TGTGCCAGCGGTGTAAACAGGGGTTACGAGCAGTACTTC. The chain carries TRBV6-1 and TRBJ2-7, with 7 bases that match TRBD1. There are 13 residues in the CDR3. J lost 4 bases, V lost 8 bases, and 8 bases had no gene match. The V gene's germline CDR1 is MNHNS and CDR2 SASEGT.

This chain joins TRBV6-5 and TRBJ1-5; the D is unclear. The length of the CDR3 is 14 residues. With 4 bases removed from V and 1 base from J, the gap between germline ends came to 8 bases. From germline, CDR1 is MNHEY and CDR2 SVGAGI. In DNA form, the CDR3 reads TGTGCCAGCAGTTCTGCGGTGAGCAATCAGCCCCAGCATTTT. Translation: CASSSAVSNQPQHF.

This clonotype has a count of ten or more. CDR3 residues: CASSDAWTGTEAFF. The CDR3, as DNA: TGTGCCAGCAGTGACGCATGGACAGGCACTGAAGCTTTCTTT. This chain uses TRBV2 with TRBJ1-1, with 7 bases aligning to TRBD1. The germline gives CDR1 SNHLY, CDR2 FYNNEI. The CDR3 totals 14 residues. Losses at the gene ends were 3 bases for V and 4 bases for J; bases not matched to a gene: 5.

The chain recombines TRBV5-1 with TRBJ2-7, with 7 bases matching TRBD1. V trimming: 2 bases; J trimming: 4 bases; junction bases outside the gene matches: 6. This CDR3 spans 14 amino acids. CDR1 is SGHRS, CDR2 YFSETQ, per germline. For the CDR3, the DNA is TGCGCCAGCAGCTTTCTCGGGACAGATTACGAGCAGTACTTC. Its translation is CASSFLGTDYEQYF.